One sample yielded the 30 T cell receptor beta chains listed below, sequenced in a study of blood T cell repertoires in COVID-19. Profiling relied on immunoSEQ multiplex PCR, and the TCRdb table lists in-frame clones only, not all of them. The data contain fewer than 250,000 clones, about 83% of them singletons. The sequenced sample was peripheral blood. These receptors came from a man in his forties or fifties with active or convalescent COVID-19.

The chain recombines TRBV6-2 or TRBV6-3 with TRBJ1-2; weak D call: TRBD1 (6 bases). Germline values: CDR1 MNHEY, CDR2 SVGEGT. V was cut by 2 bases and J by 1 base, with 8 bases left in between. CDR3 length equals 14 residues. Written as DNA, the CDR3 is TGTGCCAGCAGTTACGGGGGCGGTAACTATGGCTACACCTTC. Protein product: CASSYGGGNYGYTF.

There are a few counts of this clone. V is TRBV2 and J is TRBJ2-5; 9 positions match TRBD2. This CDR3 comprises 14 residues. J lost 2 bases, V lost 7 bases, and 5 bases had no gene match. Germline lookup yields CDR1 SNHLY and CDR2 FYNNEI. The CDR3, as DNA: TGTGCCAGCAATAAGCGGGGGGTACAAGAGACCCAGTACTTC. Amino acid sequence: CASNKRGVQETQYF.

With respect to this clone: With a much larger clone just one base away, this may be a read error. The chain employs TRBV7-9 and TRBJ1-2; 9 bases match TRBD1. The V and J ends lost 3 bases and 4 bases, in that order; junction bases with no gene match: 0. The CDR3 length is 13 residues. Germline CDR1 is SEHNR and CDR2 is FQNEAQ (reference sequence). The CDR3 loop reads CASSLTGGYGYTF. The CDR3 bases are TGTGCCAGCAGCTTGACAGGGGGCTATGGCTACACCTTC.

The CDR3 DNA follows: TGTGCCAGTAGTATCGATACAGTTAATGAAAAACTGTTTTTT. Its translation is CASSIDTVNEKLFF. This rearrangement joins TRBV19 to TRBJ1-4; D is unresolved. V was clipped by 3 bases and J by 4 bases, with 9 bases between them. This CDR3 comprises 14 residues. Germline lookup yields CDR1 LNHDA and CDR2 SQIVND (reference sequence).

V usage is TRBV3-1 (or the pseudogene TRBV3-2) and J usage is TRBJ1-2; 9 positions agree with TRBD1. CDR1 and CDR2 (germline): LGHDT, YNNKEL (reference sequence). This CDR3 comprises 14 residues. V was pared by 7 bases and J by 8 bases, with 11 bases of the junction left unmatched. The CDR3 region is CASNDRDRVSGYTF. The DNA for the CDR3 is TGTGCCAGCAACGACCGGGACAGGGTGTCAGGCTACACCTTC.

This chain joins TRBV19 and TRBJ2-1; 11 bases are shared with TRBD2. Germline V gene sequence: CDR1 LNHDA, CDR2 SQIVND (reference sequence). The CDR3 totals 15 residues. After removal of 6 bases from V and 3 bases from J, the junction contained 4 bases not matched to a gene. Here the CDR3 reads CASRTSGVYYNEQFF. CDR3 coding DNA: TGTGCCAGTAGGACTAGCGGGGTTTACTACAATGAGCAGTTCTTC. Full variable domain (outside the CDR3, taken from reference TRBV19 and TRBJ2-1): DGGITQSPKYLFRKEGQNVTLSCEQNLNHDAMYWYRQDPGQGLRLIYYSQIVNDFQKGDIAEGYSVSREKKESFPLTVTSAQKNPTAFYLCASRTSGVYYNEQFFGPGTRLTVL.

The chain uses TRBV9 and TRBJ2-1; 10 positions match TRBD2. CDR3 size: 16 residues. Germline V gives CDR1 SGDLS, CDR2 YYNGEE. J gave up 0 bases and V 3 bases, and 3 bases lay outside the gene matches. CDR3 DNA: TGTGCCAGCAGCGCCAGCGGGGGGGCCTCCTACAATGAGCAGTTCTTC. Translated: CASSASGGASYNEQFF.

The chain couples TRBV28 to TRBJ2-5, with D possibly being TRBD1 (6 bases). Trimming left V 6 bases short and J 4 bases short, with 18 bases between. This CDR3 region has 15 residues. CDR1 and CDR2 (germline): MDHEN, SYDVKM. The CDR3 DNA follows: TGTGCCAGCAGCTCAACCGGACAGTTTGGAGAGACCCAGTACTTC. Protein: CASSSTGQFGETQYF.

The chain combines TRBV28 with TRBJ1-6, with D maybe TRBD1 (5 bases). The V and J ends lost 2 bases and 10 bases respectively, with 15 bases between them. This CDR3 has 15 amino acids. CDR1 is MDHEN and CDR2 is SYDVKM in the germline V gene. In DNA, the CDR3 is TGTGCCAGCAGTTTAATCGTCCCGGGGGAGTCACCCCTCCACTTT. It encodes CASSLIVPGESPLHF.

This clone was counted a single time. The chain has TRBV19 and TRBJ1-1; D gene ambiguous. Germline CDR1 LNHDA, CDR2 SQIVND (reference sequence). This CDR3 has 12 residues. V lost 8 bases and J lost 4, with 11 bases in between. CDR3 DNA sequence: TGTGCCAGTGGCCGCGGGATCACTGAAGCTTTCTTT. This encodes CASGRGITEAFF.

This chain links TRBV27 with TRBJ1-5, with D tentatively TRBD1 (5 bases). V was pared by 5 bases and J by 0 bases, with 8 bases between. Germline-derived CDR1 and CDR2 are MNHEY and SMNVEV (reference sequence). The CDR3 covers 14 residues. CDR3 nucleotides: TGTGCCAGCAGTGCGACAGCTAGCAATCAGCCCCAGCATTTT. Protein: CASSATASNQPQHF.

This clone was counted only a few times. This CDR3 is also generated by other DNA sequences in the sample. The rearrangement links TRBV24-1 to TRBJ1-2; 9 nucleotides agree with TRBD1. V trimming: 4 bases; J trimming: 0 bases; junction bases outside the gene matches: 2. This CDR3 contains 15 residues. The germline gives CDR1 KGHDR, CDR2 SFDVKD. The chain's CDR3 is CATSERQGANYGYTF. CDR3 coding DNA: TGTGCCACCAGTGAAAGACAGGGGGCTAACTATGGCTACACCTTC.

V is TRBV9 and J is TRBJ2-2; a weak D match, TRBD2 (6 bases). The ends were cut back, 4 bases at V and 8 bases at J, with 21 bases in the middle. CDR1 and CDR2 (germline): SGDLS, YYNGEE. The CDR3 totals 16 residues. CDR3 coding DNA: TGTGCCAGCAGCCCGAGATATGCCGGGAGCGGGGGGGAGCTGTTTTTT. It specifies CASSPRYAGSGGELFF.

On this clone itself: The same CDR3 can be traced to other DNA sequences in this sample. This sequence joins TRBV5-1 and TRBJ1-1; D might be TRBD1 (5 bases). Germline assignment: CDR1 SGHRS and CDR2 YFSETQ. The CDR3 loop spans 13 amino acids. V lost 3 bases to trimming and J lost 2 bases, with 8 bases between them. The CDR3 is CASSSTVNTEAFF. As DNA, the CDR3 is TGCGCCAGCAGCTCGACAGTTAACACTGAAGCTTTCTTT.

V gene TRBV9 combines with J gene TRBJ2-7; 9 bases line up with TRBD2. The J segment lost 7 bases and the V segment lost 5 bases, leaving 13 bases of the junction unmatched. This CDR3 spans 15 amino acids. Germline V lookup: CDR1 SGDLS, CDR2 YYNGEE. CDR3 DNA: TGTGCCAGCAGTCCTAGCGGGGTCCCTCGTGAAGAGCAGTACTTC. Translated, it gives CASSPSGVPREEQYF.

A few counts support this clone. The rearrangement uses TRBV5-6 and TRBJ2-7, with unresolved D. CDR1 and CDR2 from the germline V gene are SGHDT and YYEEEE. The CDR3 has 13 amino acids. V was pared by 1 base and J by 2 bases, with 7 bases between. The CDR3 coding sequence is TGTGCCAGCAGCTTGCGCAGCGCCTACGAGCAGTACTTC. This translates into CASSLRSAYEQYF. Based on the CDR3 plus reference TRBV5-6 and TRBJ2-7, the full variable domain is DAGVTQSPTHLIKTRGQQVTLRCSPKSGHDTVSWYQQALGQGPQFIFQYYEEEERQRGNFPDRFSGHQFPNYSSELNVNALLLGDSALYLCASSLRSAYEQYFGPGTRLTVT.

V and J are TRBV9 and TRBJ1-6; 10 bases map to TRBD1. Germline V gives CDR1 SGDLS, CDR2 YYNGEE. V dropped 4 bases and J dropped 14; count of bases not matched to a gene: 9. The CDR3 is 14 amino acids. CDR3 in DNA: TGTGCCAGCAGCACAGACAGGGGGCGCGGTTCCCTCCACTTT. It codes for CASSTDRGRGSLHF.

As DNA, the CDR3 is TGTGCCAGCAGCCCCATCGGGGGACAGGGGGGCTACTTC. Amino acid sequence: CASSPIGGQGGYF. The chain employs TRBV14 and TRBJ2-7, with 11 nucleotides matching TRBD1. Germline assignment: CDR1 SGHDN and CDR2 FVKESK. V gave up 4 bases and J gave up 13 bases; unmatched junction bases: 9. The CDR3 contains 13 residues.

CDR3: CASSQEGAYGYTF. The CDR3 DNA is TGCGCCAGCAGCCAAGAAGGAGCCTATGGCTACACCTTC. This chain joins TRBV4-1 and TRBJ1-2; D is ambiguous. V lost 0 bases to trimming and J lost 4 bases, with 6 bases between them. The CDR3 is 13 residues long. The germline V gene encodes CDR1 MGHRA and CDR2 YSYEKL.

This clone was counted at least ten times. The gene calls are TRBV10-1 and TRBJ2-3; D may be TRBD2 (5 bases). V was trimmed by 2 bases and J by 2 bases, leaving 8 bases between them. The length of the CDR3 is 14 residues. CDR1 and CDR2 from the germline V gene are WNHNN and SYGVQD (reference sequence). As DNA, the CDR3 is TGCGCCAGCAGTGAGGAGGGAGCCACAGATACGCAGTATTTT. Amino acid sequence: CASSEEGATDTQYF.

This clone appeared a single time. This chain connects TRBV9 to TRBJ2-3; 9 bases line up with TRBD1. Germline CDR1 is SGDLS and CDR2 is YYNGEE. V trimming: 4 bases; J trimming: 7 bases; junction bases outside the gene matches: 7. The CDR3 runs 14 residues. The CDR3, as DNA: TGTGCCAGCAGCCCCGGACAGGGGACGCATACGCAGTATTTT. Translating gives CASSPGQGTHTQYF.

In its sample, this clone was seen a few times. V is TRBV27 and J is TRBJ1-1; 9 bases match TRBD1. The CDR3 is 14 amino acids. Germline trimming cut 6 bases from V and 6 bases from J; bases unmatched to any gene: 8. Germline lookup yields CDR1 MNHEY and CDR2 SMNVEV (reference sequence). The CDR3 region has the DNA TGTGCCAGCAGCCGCGGACAGGGGATCGCTGAAGCTTTCTTT. It codes for CASSRGQGIAEAFF.

The chain couples TRBV18 to TRBJ2-1; 11 bases match TRBD2. Germline assignment: CDR1 KGHSH and CDR2 LQKENI. The CDR3 covers 17 residues. V dropped 3 bases and J dropped 5; count of bases not matched to a gene: 9. The CDR3 DNA follows: TGTGCCAGCTCACCCCTGGCTGGGACTAGCGGCCACAATGAGCAGTTCTTC. Translating gives CASSPLAGTSGHNEQFF.

V and J are TRBV18 and TRBJ2-2; no reliable D call. The CDR3 length is 16 residues. CDR1 and CDR2 from the germline V gene are KGHSH and LQKENI. The V end was cut by 2 bases, the J end by 0 bases, with 10 bases between. The DNA for the CDR3 is TGTGCCAGCTCACCAGGGCAGGCATCGAACACCGGGGAGCTGTTTTTT. It codes for CASSPGQASNTGELFF.

The genes are TRBV29-1 and TRBJ1-4; 9 nucleotides line up with TRBD1. The V gene end was trimmed by 5 bases and the J gene end by 8 bases; junction bases not matched to a gene: 6. Germline V gives CDR1 SQVTM, CDR2 ANQGSEA. The CDR3 spans 13 residues. Here the CDR3 DNA reads TGCAGCGTTTACAGGGGGCCGGACGAAAAACTGTTTTTT. Translated, it gives CSVYRGPDEKLFF.

This clone showed up just once. This chain uses TRBV9 with TRBJ2-5; a weak D match, TRBD1 (5 bases). The germline gives CDR1 SGDLS, CDR2 YYNGEE. Trimming cost V 0 bases and J 0 bases, with 6 bases left between them. The CDR3 is 14 residues long. Here the CDR3 DNA reads TGTGCCAGCAGCGTAGGCAGGGACCAAGAGACCCAGTACTTC. Translated: CASSVGRDQETQYF.

The genes are TRBV5-4 and TRBJ1-2, with 7 bases identical to TRBD1. CDR1 is SGHNT and CDR2 is YYREEE in the germline V gene (reference sequence). J gave up 5 bases and V 3 bases, and 4 bases lay outside the gene matches. The CDR3 runs to 13 residues. For the CDR3, the DNA is TGTGCCAGCAGCTACACAGGGGATTATGGCTACACCTTC. Amino acid sequence: CASSYTGDYGYTF. Together with reference TRBV5-4 and TRBJ1-2, the CDR3 gives the full variable domain: ETGVTQSPTHLIKTRGQQVTLRCSSQSGHNTVSWYQQALGQGPQFIFQYYREEENGRGNFPPRFSGLQFPNYSSELNVNALELDDSALYLCASSYTGDYGYTFGSGTRLTVV.

This clone was seen a single time. V gene TRBV3-1 (or the pseudogene TRBV3-2) combines with J gene TRBJ2-1; 14 bases line up with TRBD2. Germline CDR1 and CDR2: LGHDT and YNNKEL (reference sequence). V lost 4 bases to trimming and J lost 8 bases; unmatched junction nucleotides: 4. The CDR3 extends over 15 amino acids. The CDR3 loop is CASSPGLAGVYEQFF. CDR3 coding DNA: TGTGCCAGCAGCCCGGGACTAGCGGGAGTGTATGAGCAGTTCTTC.

This chain links TRBV7-2 with TRBJ2-2; 11 bases match TRBD2. This CDR3 has 18 amino acids. J gave up 6 bases and V 4 bases, and 13 bases lay outside the gene matches. Germline values: CDR1 SGHTA, CDR2 FQGNSA. CDR3 amino acids: CASSSRVLAGGLSGELFF. The CDR3, as DNA: TGTGCCAGCAGCTCGCGGGTTTTAGCGGGGGGGCTATCCGGGGAGCTGTTTTTT.

CDR3 DNA sequence: TGTGCCAGCAGTTTATCCGGGACTAGCGGGGCAGATACGCAGTATTTT. Its translation: CASSLSGTSGADTQYF. This sequence joins TRBV6-6 and TRBJ2-3; TRBD2 matches 13 bases. This CDR3 is built from 16 residues. The V and J ends lost 4 bases and 4 bases, in that order; junction bases with no gene match: 5. Germline V gene sequence: CDR1 MNHNY, CDR2 SVGAGI (reference sequence).